One and the same sample provided the 21 T cell receptor beta chains below, sequenced in a study of identical twins (dated by TCRdb to the mid-2010s). Receptor amplification or capture employed 5' RACE. Reads for this sample came from an Illumina HiSeq 2000. TCRdb reanalyzed the raw reads on its own, using fastp at Q25 for trimming and MiXCR for clone calling, and kept in-frame beta chains. Records with the same CDR3 protein are collapsed into one entry carrying the most frequent genes and DNA. Here the sample has approximately 690,000 distinct CDR3 sequences; approximately 6% occur a single time. The biggest ten clones account for approximately 2% of the sample. Sample: naive T cells sorted from blood. The sample's cell subset or site label is to be understood as: cells isolated with a human naive T-cell isolation kit. All receptors derive from a man younger than 35 in good health.

This clonotype was counted ten times or more. The J gene is TRBJ1-1, the V gene TRBV4-1; no reliable D call. V dropped 0 bases and J dropped 3 bases, with 17 bases sitting between them. The germline V gene has CDR1 MGHRA and CDR2 YSYEKL. The CDR3 is made up of 17 amino acids. This CDR3 is CASSQDIWRPGDTEAFF. The CDR3, as DNA: TGCGCCAGCAGCCAAGATATCTGGAGACCTGGGGACACTGAAGCTTTCTTT.

The chain combines TRBV7-2 with TRBJ2-5; possibly TRBD2 for D (6 bases). V lost 5 bases, J lost 7 bases, and 20 bases lay in between. CDR3 length: 15 residues. The germline V gene has CDR1 SGHTA and CDR2 FQGNSA. CDR3 sequence: CASSQTGGASSTQYF. As DNA, the CDR3 is TGTGCCAGCAGCCAGACCGGCGGGGCCTCGTCGACCCAGTACTTC.

This clonotype was recorded at least ten times. This chain joins TRBV5-1 and TRBJ2-1; TRBD1 matches 7 bases. CDR3 size: 14 residues. Germline V gene lookup returns CDR1 SGHRS and CDR2 YFSETQ. V lost 5 bases to trimming and J lost 4 bases; unmatched junction nucleotides: 6. The CDR3: CASRDQGVYNEQFF. The CDR3 region has the DNA TGCGCCAGCAGGGACCAGGGGGTTTACAATGAGCAGTTCTTC.

The rearrangement joins TRBV6-1 to TRBJ2-7, with 8 bases lining up with TRBD1. The CDR3 consists of 13 residues. The germline CDR1 and CDR2 sequences are MNHNS and SASEGT. With 7 bases clipped from V and 4 bases from J, the junction kept 6 bases outside the gene matches. Written as DNA, the CDR3 is TGTGCCAGCACGCAGGGGGCGGGATACGAGCAGTACTTC. It yields the protein CASTQGAGYEQYF.

CDR3 protein: CASSLLAATDTQYF. The CDR3, as DNA: TGCGCCAGCAGCCTCCTAGCGGCCACAGATACGCAGTATTTT. The chain joins TRBV4-1 to TRBJ2-3; 7 bases fit TRBD2. Looked up from germline, CDR1 is MGHRA and CDR2 is YSYEKL. This CDR3 comprises 14 residues. V shed 4 bases and J 2 bases; nucleotides not matched to a gene: 3.

Ten or more counts support this clonotype. V is TRBV5-1 and J is TRBJ2-1; TRBD2 agrees at 12 bases. This CDR3 comprises 18 residues. The trim removed 2 bases at V and 6 bases at J, leaving 12 bases unmatched. CDR1 and CDR2 from the germline V gene are SGHRS and YFSETQ. The CDR3 region has the DNA TGCGCCAGCAGCTTAGGCCCTCGACTAGCGGGAGAGCGCAATGAGCAGTTCTTC. It encodes CASSLGPRLAGERNEQFF.

This clonotype was picked up many times. The rearrangement links TRBV5-6 to TRBJ2-1; tentatively, D is TRBD2 (5 bases). V dropped 4 bases and J dropped 0 bases, with 11 bases sitting between them. CDR3 size: 15 residues. CDR1 is SGHDT, CDR2 YYEEEE, per germline. The CDR3, as DNA: TGTGCCAGCAGCCTACTAGAGTTCTCCTACAATGAGCAGTTCTTC. This codes for CASSLLEFSYNEQFF.

The sample holds many counts of this clonotype. The chain joins TRBV29-1 to TRBJ2-1; TRBD2 aligns across 7 bases. Germline V gives CDR1 SQVTM, CDR2 ANQGSEA. Losses at the gene ends were 1 base for V and 4 bases for J; bases not matched to a gene: 4. The CDR3 runs 14 residues. The CDR3 sequence is CSVEGRENYNEQFF. Here the CDR3 DNA reads TGCAGCGTTGAAGGGCGGGAGAATTACAATGAGCAGTTCTTC.

This clonotype was found many times. The gene calls are TRBV12-3 or TRBV12-4 and TRBJ2-3; 7 nucleotides agree with TRBD1. The CDR3 runs to 14 residues. J was trimmed by 2 bases and V by 6 bases; bases with no gene match: 5. Written as DNA, the CDR3 is TGTGCCAGCAGCTGGACAGGCCCCACAGATACGCAGTATTTT. It specifies CASSWTGPTDTQYF.

This clonotype was found a few times. The CDR3 DNA reads TGCAGTGCTCCGGGGACAGGCCAAGAGACCCAGTACTTC. Amino acid sequence: CSAPGTGQETQYF. V is TRBV20-1 and J is TRBJ2-5; TRBD1 matches 8 bases. This CDR3 region has 13 residues. CDR1 is DFQATT and CDR2 is SNEGSKA in the germline V gene (reference sequence). The trim removed 5 bases at V and 1 base at J, leaving 3 bases unmatched.

The chain couples TRBV7-2 to TRBJ1-1; 9 bases agree with TRBD1. CDR3 length: 15 amino acids. The J segment lost 10 bases and the V segment lost 1 base, leaving 10 bases of the junction unmatched. In germline, CDR1 is SGHTA, CDR2 FQGNSA. The CDR3 DNA reads as TGTGCCAGCAGCTTAGGGGGGTCCTTACAGGGGGCAGCTTTCTTT. This encodes CASSLGGSLQGAAFF.

This clonotype was picked up many times. This sequence joins TRBV28 and TRBJ2-5, with D possibly matching TRBD2 (6 bases). CDR3 length: 15 residues. The germline V gene encodes CDR1 MDHEN and CDR2 SYDVKM. V was clipped by 6 bases and J by 0 bases, with 14 bases between them. CDR3 protein: CASSLGIADQETQYF. CDR3 DNA: TGTGCCAGCAGCCTAGGGATAGCGGACCAAGAGACCCAGTACTTC.

Comment on this clonotype: A much larger clone differs from this one at a single base, so this may be a read error. The CDR3 does not close with the conserved phenylalanine or tryptophan, likely indicating a read error. V usage is TRBV10-2 and J usage is TRBJ1-6; possibly TRBD1 for D (6 bases). V shed 3 bases and J shed 7 bases, with 10 bases lying between them. Germline V CDR1 and CDR2: WSHSY, SAAADI. This CDR3 is built from 14 residues. In DNA, the CDR3 is TGCGCCAGCAGTGATCAGGGGTTGAATTCACCCCTCCACTAT. Translated, it gives CASSDQGLNSPLHY.

This clonotype was seen many times. The chain has TRBV15 and TRBJ2-7; D is undetermined. Germline V gives CDR1 LNHNV, CDR2 YYDKDF (reference sequence). The CDR3 consists of 14 residues. V lost 3 bases and J lost 4, with 13 bases in between. This CDR3 is CATSSGDSPYEQYV. The CDR3 region has the DNA TGTGCCACCAGCAGTGGGGATTCCCCATACGAGCAGTACGTC.

A few counts support this clonotype. V usage is TRBV7-8 and J usage is TRBJ2-1; D unresolved. This CDR3 contains 16 residues. CDR1 SGHVS and CDR2 FQNEAQ come from the germline V gene. The germline V and J ends were trimmed by 2 bases and 8 bases, with 19 bases remaining between them. CDR3 region: CASSLRGRGLGDEQFF. For the CDR3, the DNA is TGTGCCAGCAGCTTAAGAGGTCGTGGTCTGGGTGATGAGCAGTTCTTC.

This clonotype was recorded at least ten times. The V call is TRBV20-1, the J call TRBJ1-1; D is ambiguous. Germline V gives CDR1 DFQATT, CDR2 SNEGSKA (reference sequence). V was shortened by 0 bases and J by 10 bases, with 6 bases between the two germline ends. The CDR3 sequence is 10 residues long. CDR3 amino acids: CSARDSRAFF. CDR3 in DNA: TGCAGTGCTAGAGACTCCCGAGCTTTCTTT.

There are many counts of this clonotype. V and J are TRBV6-1 and TRBJ1-2; a weak D match, TRBD1 (5 bases). CDR1 is MNHNS and CDR2 is SASEGT in the germline V gene. The CDR3 consists of 13 residues. Trimming took 6 bases from V and 8 from J, leaving 16 bases between them. Here the CDR3 DNA reads TGTGCCAGCAGGGCGCCGGGGCGCGGAGGCTACACCTTC. Protein product: CASRAPGRGGYTF.

This clonotype was picked up a small number of times. V and J are TRBV7-2 and TRBJ1-1; D is undetermined. The germline V gene has CDR1 SGHTA and CDR2 FQGNSA. Between the trimmed V and J ends, which lost 5 bases and 2 bases, there was a span of 12 bases. The CDR3 is 14 amino acids. Here the CDR3 reads CASSPTWGNTEAFF. The DNA of the CDR3 is TGTGCCAGCAGCCCAACGTGGGGAAACACTGAAGCTTTCTTT. Full variable domain (remainder filled in from reference TRBV7-2 and TRBJ1-1): GAGVSQSPSNKVTEKGKDVELRCDPISGHTALYWYRQSLGQGLEFLIYFQGNSAPDKSGLPSDRFSAERTGGSVSTLTIQRTQQEDSAVYLCASSPTWGNTEAFFGQGTRLTVV.

The sample holds a few counts of this clonotype. CDR3 protein: CASTLGRRETQYF. The CDR3 nucleotides are TGTGCCAGCACCTTAGGACGTCGGGAGACCCAGTACTTC. This chain joins TRBV12-3 or TRBV12-4 and TRBJ2-5; D remains unclear. The CDR3 totals 13 residues. Trimming stripped 7 bases from V and 5 bases from J, with 14 bases between.

This clonotype was observed a handful of times. CDR3 DNA: TGTGCCAGCAGGCAAGGAACAGGGGGCGTCTACGAGCAGTACTTC. It yields the protein CASRQGTGGVYEQYF. The V gene is TRBV28, the J gene TRBJ2-7, with TRBD1 matching 9 bases. CDR1 and CDR2 (germline): MDHEN, SYDVKM. The CDR3 is 15 amino acids. V shed 6 bases, J shed 3 bases, and the junction held 9 bases outside the gene matches. The full variable domain, completed using reference TRBV28 and TRBJ2-7, is DVKVTQSSRYLVKRTGEKVFLECVQDMDHENMFWYRQDPGLGLRLIYFSYDVKMKEKGDIPEGYSVSREKKERFSLILESASTNQTSMYLCASRQGTGGVYEQYFGPGTRLTVT.

This clonotype was counted ten times or more. The CDR3 nucleotides read TGTGCCAGCAGTCCCTCTAGCGGGTCCTACAATGAGCAGTTCTTC. It codes for CASSPSSGSYNEQFF. V is TRBV25-1 and J is TRBJ2-1; 8 bases fit TRBD2. V lost 5 bases to trimming and J lost 1 base; unmatched junction nucleotides: 4. CDR1 is MGHDK, CDR2 SYGVNS, per germline. CDR3 size: 15 residues.